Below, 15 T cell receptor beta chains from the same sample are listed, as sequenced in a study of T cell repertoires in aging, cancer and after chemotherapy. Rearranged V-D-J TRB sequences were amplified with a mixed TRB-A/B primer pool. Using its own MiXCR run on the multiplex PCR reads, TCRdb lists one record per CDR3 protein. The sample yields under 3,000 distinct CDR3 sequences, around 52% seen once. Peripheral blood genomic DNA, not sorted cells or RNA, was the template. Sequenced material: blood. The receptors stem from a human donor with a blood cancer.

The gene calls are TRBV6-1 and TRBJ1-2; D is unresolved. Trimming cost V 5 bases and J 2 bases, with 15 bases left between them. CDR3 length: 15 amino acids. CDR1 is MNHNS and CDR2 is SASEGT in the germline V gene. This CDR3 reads CASSPMGTGNYGYTF. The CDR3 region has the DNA TGTGCCAGCAGTCCAATGGGAACGGGAAACTATGGCTACACCTTC.

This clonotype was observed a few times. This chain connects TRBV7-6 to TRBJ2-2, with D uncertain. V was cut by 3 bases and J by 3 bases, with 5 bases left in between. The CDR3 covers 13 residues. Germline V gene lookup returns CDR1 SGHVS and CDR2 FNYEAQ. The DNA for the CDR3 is TGTGCCAGCAGCTTTAGGGACACCGGGGAGCTGTTTTTT. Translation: CASSFRDTGELFF.

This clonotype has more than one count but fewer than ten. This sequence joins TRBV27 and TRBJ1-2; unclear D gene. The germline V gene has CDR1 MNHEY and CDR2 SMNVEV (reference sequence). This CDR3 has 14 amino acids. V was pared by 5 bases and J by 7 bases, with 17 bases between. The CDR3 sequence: CASSLQPLIPGYTF. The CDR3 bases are TGTGCCAGCAGTCTTCAACCTCTCATCCCTGGCTACACCTTC.

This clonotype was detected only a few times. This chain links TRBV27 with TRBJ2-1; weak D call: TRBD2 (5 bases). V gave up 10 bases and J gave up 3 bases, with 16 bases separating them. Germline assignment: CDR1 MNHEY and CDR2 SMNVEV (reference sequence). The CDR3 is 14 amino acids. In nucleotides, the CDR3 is TGTGCCACCTCGACGGGGTGGTACTACAATGAGCAGTTCTTC. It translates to CATSTGWYYNEQFF.

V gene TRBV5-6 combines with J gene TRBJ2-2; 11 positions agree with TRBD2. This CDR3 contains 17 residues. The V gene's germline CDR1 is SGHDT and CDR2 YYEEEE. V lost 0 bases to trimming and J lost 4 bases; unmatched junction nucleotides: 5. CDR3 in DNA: TGTGCCAGCAGCTTGGGTAGCGGGGGGGCCCGCACCGGGGAGCTGTTTTTT. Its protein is CASSLGSGGARTGELFF.

CDR3 in amino acids: CASSRVELNTGELFF. Here the CDR3 DNA reads TGTGCCAGCAGCCGCGTCGAGTTGAACACCGGGGAGCTGTTTTTT. The gene calls are TRBV14 and TRBJ2-2; no clear D gene. Trimming shortened V by 4 bases and J by 1 base, and 10 bases separated the two germline ends. Germline CDR1 is SGHDN and CDR2 is FVKESK. The CDR3 totals 15 residues. The entire variable domain, with the rest obtained from reference TRBV14 and TRBJ2-2, is as follows: EAGVTQFPSHSVIEKGQTVTLRCDPISGHDNLYWYRRVMGKEIKFLLHFVKESKQDESGMPNNRFLAERTGGTYSTLKVQPAELEDSGVYFCASSRVELNTGELFFGEGSRLTVL.

Here the CDR3 reads CASSIVRNYGYTF. CDR3 DNA sequence: TGTGCCAGTAGTATAGTCAGGAACTATGGCTACACCTTC. The chain links TRBV19 to TRBJ1-2; no reliable D call. CDR1 and CDR2 from the germline V gene are LNHDA and SQIVND (reference sequence). Trimming stripped 1 base from V and 2 bases from J, with 5 bases between. CDR3 size: 13 residues. Using reference TRBV19 and TRBJ1-2 for the parts outside the CDR3, the full variable domain is DGGITQSPKYLFRKEGQNVTLSCEQNLNHDAMYWYRQDPGQGLRLIYYSQIVNDFQKGDIAEGYSVSREKKESFPLTVTSAQKNPTAFYLCASSIVRNYGYTFGSGTRLTVV.

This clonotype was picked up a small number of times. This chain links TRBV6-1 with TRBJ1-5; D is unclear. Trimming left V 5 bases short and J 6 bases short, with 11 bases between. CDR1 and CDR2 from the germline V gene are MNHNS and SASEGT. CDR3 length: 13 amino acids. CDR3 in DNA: TGTGCCAGCAGTTACTCACGGGTTCAGCCCCAGCATTTT. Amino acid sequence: CASSYSRVQPQHF.

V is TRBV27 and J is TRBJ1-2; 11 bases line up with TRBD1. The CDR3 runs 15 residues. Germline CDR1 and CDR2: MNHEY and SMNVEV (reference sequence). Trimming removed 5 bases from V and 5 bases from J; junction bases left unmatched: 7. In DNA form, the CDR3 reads TGTGCCAGCAGTAATTCCGGGACAGGGGGATATGGCTACACCTTC. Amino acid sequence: CASSNSGTGGYGYTF.

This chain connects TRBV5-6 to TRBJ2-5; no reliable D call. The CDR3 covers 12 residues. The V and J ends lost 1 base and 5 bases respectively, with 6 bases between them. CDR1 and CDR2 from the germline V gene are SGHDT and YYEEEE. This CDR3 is CASSLQFETQYF. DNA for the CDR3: TGTGCCAGCAGCTTGCAGTTTGAGACCCAGTACTTC.

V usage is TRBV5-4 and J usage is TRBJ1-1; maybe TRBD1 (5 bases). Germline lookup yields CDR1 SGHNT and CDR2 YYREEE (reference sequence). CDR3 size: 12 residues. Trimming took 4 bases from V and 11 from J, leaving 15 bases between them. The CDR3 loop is CASSLHRDLAFF. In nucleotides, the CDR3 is TGTGCCAGCAGCCTCCACCGGGACTTGGCTTTCTTT. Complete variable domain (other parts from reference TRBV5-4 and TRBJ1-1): ETGVTQSPTHLIKTRGQQVTLRCSSQSGHNTVSWYQQALGQGPQFIFQYYREEENGRGNFPPRFSGLQFPNYSSELNVNALELDDSALYLCASSLHRDLAFFGQGTRLTVV.

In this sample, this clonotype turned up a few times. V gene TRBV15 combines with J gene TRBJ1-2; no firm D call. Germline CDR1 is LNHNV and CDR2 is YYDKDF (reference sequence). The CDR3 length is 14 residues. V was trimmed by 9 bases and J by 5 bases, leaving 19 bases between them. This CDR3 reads CATWSGVRLYGYTF. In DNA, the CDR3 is TGTGCCACATGGAGCGGAGTTCGGCTTTATGGCTACACCTTC.

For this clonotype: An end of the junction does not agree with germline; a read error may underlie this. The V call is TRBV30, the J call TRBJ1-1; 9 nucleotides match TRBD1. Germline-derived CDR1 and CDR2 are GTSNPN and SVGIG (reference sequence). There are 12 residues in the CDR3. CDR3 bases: TGTGTCTGGGACAGGGCGAACACTGAAGCTTTCTTT. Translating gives CVWDRANTEAFF.

CDR3 region: CSAEGGGAFEQYF. CDR3 bases: TGCAGTGCAGAAGGGGGGGGGGCGTTCGAGCAGTACTTC. V and J are TRBV20-1 and TRBJ2-7; tentatively, D is TRBD2 (7 bases). Germline lookup yields CDR1 DFQATT and CDR2 SNEGSKA (reference sequence). The V end lost 6 bases, the J end lost 6 bases, and 18 bases lay between the germline ends. The CDR3 extends over 13 amino acids.

The CDR3, as DNA: TGTGCCAGTACCCCTCGGTTGAACACCGGGGAGCTGTTTTTT. This sequence encodes CASTPRLNTGELFF. The rearrangement uses TRBV19 and TRBJ2-2, with no clear D. V was clipped by 7 bases and J by 1 base, with 10 bases between them. The CDR3 has 14 residues. The germline V gene has CDR1 LNHDA and CDR2 SQIVND (reference sequence). Filled out from reference TRBV19 and TRBJ2-2, the complete variable domain reads DGGITQSPKYLFRKEGQNVTLSCEQNLNHDAMYWYRQDPGQGLRLIYYSQIVNDFQKGDIAEGYSVSREKKESFPLTVTSAQKNPTAFYLCASTPRLNTGELFFGEGSRLTVL.